Each of the 30 T cell receptor beta chains below was sequenced from the same sample in a study of blood T cell repertoires in COVID-19 (dated by TCRdb to the early 2020s). Libraries were built with the immunoSEQ multiplex PCR assay. Not all clones reach the TCRdb copy of this immuneACCESS table, which keeps in-frame sequences only. Checked studies attribute under half of the gap to unresolved V genes and leave the rest unexplained. In all, the sample holds roughly 250,000 clones, and roughly 90% of those were seen once. Roughly 2% of the sample is in the top ten clones. Source material: peripheral blood. These receptors all come from a woman in her forties who had recovered from COVID-19.

The V and J genes are TRBV6-2 or TRBV6-3 and TRBJ2-7; D uncertain. The CDR3 sequence is 14 residues long. Germline V CDR1 and CDR2: MNHEY, SVGEGT. Deletions cut 3 bases from V and 1 base from J, with 10 bases between. CDR3 nucleotide sequence: TGTGCCAGCAGTTATCGAAGACTTTCCTACGAGCAGTACTTC. This gives the protein CASSYRRLSYEQYF.

The chain joins TRBV5-5 to TRBJ2-2, with a tentative D call TRBD1 (7 bases). Between the trimmed V and J ends, which lost 6 bases and 5 bases, there was a span of 14 bases. Germline V gives CDR1 SGHKS, CDR2 YYEKEE (reference sequence). There are 14 residues in the CDR3. CDR3 region: CASNAGGITGELFF. CDR3 DNA sequence: TGTGCCAGCAACGCAGGGGGGATTACCGGGGAGCTGTTTTTT.

This clone was seen more than once but under ten times. This chain connects TRBV28 to TRBJ2-2; D might be TRBD1 (5 bases). Germline V gene lookup returns CDR1 MDHEN and CDR2 SYDVKM. The V gene lost 6 bases and the J gene lost 1 base, with 9 bases spanning the gap. The CDR3 loop spans 14 amino acids. This CDR3 is CASRPQGNTGELFF. The CDR3 DNA reads TGTGCCAGCAGGCCGCAGGGGAACACCGGGGAGCTGTTTTTT.

This clone was picked up one time. This chain joins TRBV2 and TRBJ2-1; D may be TRBD1 (5 bases). Germline lookup yields CDR1 SNHLY and CDR2 FYNNEI. This CDR3 comprises 14 residues. Trimming pared 6 bases from V and 6 bases from J, leaving 15 bases between. The DNA for the CDR3 is TGTGCCAGCAGCGACCAGGGTCTTGGCAATGAGCAGTTCTTC. This sequence encodes CASSDQGLGNEQFF.

The chain carries TRBV19 and TRBJ2-1, with 8 nucleotides matching TRBD2. Germline V gene data show CDR1 as LNHDA and CDR2 as SQIVND (reference sequence). V was clipped by 5 bases and J by 6 bases; unmatched bases: 12. CDR3 length: 16 amino acids. CDR3 residues: CASSAVLRGGSNEQFF. In nucleotides, the CDR3 is TGTGCCAGTAGTGCGGTCCTCCGGGGGGGGTCCAATGAGCAGTTCTTC. The full variable domain, in which reference TRBV19 and TRBJ2-1 provide the parts outside the CDR3, is DGGITQSPKYLFRKEGQNVTLSCEQNLNHDAMYWYRQDPGQGLRLIYYSQIVNDFQKGDIAEGYSVSREKKESFPLTVTSAQKNPTAFYLCASSAVLRGGSNEQFFGPGTRLTVL.

J is TRBJ2-7 and V is TRBV18; D gene unclear. V was trimmed by 1 base and J by 4 bases, leaving 14 bases between them. The CDR3 runs 15 residues. CDR1 is KGHSH and CDR2 is LQKENI in the germline V gene. The CDR3 is CASSPQNEPRYEQYF. CDR3 sequence (DNA): TGTGCCAGCTCACCACAAAATGAGCCTCGTTACGAGCAGTACTTC.

V and J are TRBV29-1 and TRBJ2-2; 14 bases are shared with TRBD2. Germline values: CDR1 SQVTM, CDR2 ANQGSEA. V lost 4 bases to trimming and J lost 4 bases; unmatched junction nucleotides: 5. The CDR3 extends over 16 amino acids. CDR3 loop: CSVGGLAGASTGELFF. DNA of the CDR3: TGCAGCGTTGGGGGACTAGCGGGGGCGAGCACCGGGGAGCTGTTTTTT.

The rearrangement joins TRBV6-2 or TRBV6-3 to TRBJ2-5, with 11 bases identical to TRBD2. Germline CDR1 and CDR2: MNHEY and SVGEGT. The CDR3 is 18 residues long. Trimming at V came to 6 bases and at J to 5 bases, leaving 17 bases not matched to a gene. CDR3 DNA sequence: TGTGCCAGCAGCCGCCCCCCGGCTAGCGGGGGGATATGGGAGACCCAGTACTTC. The encoded protein is CASSRPPASGGIWETQYF.

The J gene is TRBJ2-7, the V gene TRBV7-2; TRBD1 matches at 8 bases. CDR1 and CDR2 from the germline V gene are SGHTA and FQGNSA. This CDR3 spans 16 amino acids. V lost 2 bases to trimming and J lost 4 bases; unmatched junction nucleotides: 10. This CDR3 is CASSLNPAGGRYEQYF. The CDR3 nucleotides read TGTGCCAGCAGCTTAAATCCGGCAGGGGGCAGGTACGAGCAGTACTTC.

The chain is built from TRBV19 and TRBJ2-1; 9 bases fit TRBD1. This CDR3 is built from 15 residues. The ends lost 9 bases at V and 8 bases at J; junction bases unmatched: 14. CDR1 LNHDA and CDR2 SQIVND come from the germline V gene (reference sequence). CDR3 in amino acids: CASSNRDRVIDEQFF. The DNA of the CDR3 is TGTGCCAGCTCAAACCGGGACAGGGTTATCGATGAGCAGTTCTTC.

The chain links TRBV14 to TRBJ1-3; tentative D call: TRBD1 (6 bases). The V and J ends lost 4 bases and 0 bases respectively, with 13 bases between them. This CDR3 has 16 residues. The germline V gene encodes CDR1 SGHDN and CDR2 FVKESK. The CDR3 DNA follows: TGTGCCAGCAGCCCAGCCTTAGGGGGCTCTGGAAACACCATATATTTT. It codes for CASSPALGGSGNTIYF.

The V and J genes are TRBV15 and TRBJ2-7; a weak D match, TRBD2 (5 bases). The CDR3 extends over 13 amino acids. Trimming shortened V by 3 bases and J by 3 bases, and 9 bases separated the two germline ends. CDR1 is LNHNV, CDR2 YYDKDF, per germline (reference sequence). In nucleotides, the CDR3 is TGTGCCACCAGCAGGGAGGTGCGCTACGAGCAGTACTTC. This gives the protein CATSREVRYEQYF.

The chain is built from TRBV13 and TRBJ2-5, with D perhaps TRBD2 (5 bases). V lost 5 bases to trimming and J lost 5 bases, with 18 bases between them. The germline CDR1 and CDR2 sequences are PRHDT and FYEKMQ (reference sequence). This CDR3 is built from 15 residues. The CDR3 DNA reads TGTGCCAGCAGCCCCTCTACTAGTTTTTTCGAGACCCAGTACTTC. Encoded protein: CASSPSTSFFETQYF.

The CDR3 coding sequence is TGTGCCAGCAGCCCCATGGGGCTAGCGGGGGGCCAAGAGACCCAGTACTTC. Protein sequence: CASSPMGLAGGQETQYF. The chain links TRBV7-9 to TRBJ2-5, with 11 bases fitting TRBD2. The CDR3 is 17 residues long. The germline V gene has CDR1 SEHNR and CDR2 FQNEAQ (reference sequence). The junction had 9 bases not matched to a gene; V was cut back by 5 bases and J by 1 base. Together with reference TRBV7-9 and TRBJ2-5, the CDR3 gives the full variable domain: DTGVSQNPRHKITKRGQNVTFRCDPISEHNRLYWYRQTLGQGPEFLTYFQNEAQLEKSRLLSDRFSAERPKGSFSTLEIQRTEQGDSAMYLCASSPMGLAGGQETQYFGPGTRLLVL.

This chain connects TRBV7-8 to TRBJ2-5; TRBD2 aligns across 10 bases. Germline values: CDR1 SGHVS, CDR2 FQNEAQ. The CDR3 consists of 15 residues. The junction had 6 bases not matched to a gene; V was cut back by 3 bases and J by 5 bases. The CDR3 is CASSFDSGRGETQYF. The DNA of the CDR3 is TGTGCCAGCAGCTTTGACAGCGGGAGGGGGGAGACCCAGTACTTC.

The V gene is TRBV6-5, the J gene TRBJ2-2; no clear D. CDR1 is MNHEY and CDR2 is SVGAGI in the germline V gene. CDR3 size: 15 residues. The V end was cut by 2 bases, the J end by 1 base, with 8 bases between. The CDR3 here is CASSYRVLNTGELFF. The CDR3, as DNA: TGTGCCAGCAGTTACCGGGTCCTGAACACCGGGGAGCTGTTTTTT.

A few counts support this clone. J is TRBJ1-3 and V is TRBV18, with 7 bases fitting TRBD1. The V segment lost 3 bases and the J segment 9 bases; nucleotides outside the gene matches: 8. Germline CDR1 KGHSH, CDR2 LQKENI. The CDR3 has 14 residues. CDR3 amino acids: CASSPGQRGTTIYF. CDR3 bases: TGTGCCAGCTCACCGGGACAGAGAGGTACCACCATATATTTT.

This clone is labeled medium-sized. V and J are TRBV27 and TRBJ2-1; unclear D gene. V lost 7 bases to trimming and J lost 5 bases, with 15 bases between them. The CDR3 loop spans 14 amino acids. CDR1 is MNHEY and CDR2 is SMNVEV in the germline V gene (reference sequence). The CDR3 bases are TGTGCCAGCACTAAAGGCGGTCACCACAATGAGCAGTTCTTC. Translated: CASTKGGHHNEQFF.

The rearrangement links TRBV9 to TRBJ2-6; D unclear. The CDR3 contains 16 residues. CDR1 and CDR2 (germline): SGDLS, YYNGEE. The germline V and J ends were trimmed by 4 bases and 0 bases, with 11 bases remaining between them. Here the CDR3 DNA reads TGTGCCAGCAGCCTTCCCTCCGGCTCTGGGGCCAACGTCCTGACTTTC. Amino acids: CASSLPSGSGANVLTF.

The chain couples TRBV9 to TRBJ1-2, with 11 positions matching TRBD1. Germline V gene sequence: CDR1 SGDLS, CDR2 YYNGEE. V trimming: 4 bases; J trimming: 6 bases; junction bases outside the gene matches: 2. The CDR3 totals 13 residues. CDR3 residues: CASSLGQGDGYTF. CDR3 coding DNA: TGTGCCAGCAGCCTGGGACAGGGGGATGGCTACACCTTC. Full variable domain (outside the CDR3, taken from reference TRBV9 and TRBJ1-2): DSGVTQTPKHLITATGQRVTLRCSPRSGDLSVYWYQQSLDQGLQFLIQYYNGEERAKGNILERFSAQQFPDLHSELNLSSLELGDSALYFCASSLGQGDGYTFGSGTRLTVV.

V is TRBV19 and J is TRBJ2-3; 9 bases map to TRBD1. V was pared by 4 bases and J by 7 bases, with 15 bases of the junction left unmatched. The germline CDR1 and CDR2 sequences are LNHDA and SQIVND (reference sequence). CDR3 length: 17 amino acids. The CDR3 coding sequence is TGTGCCAGTAGTACCTACCTCGCGGGACAGGGATCCTATACGCAGTATTTT. Its protein product is CASSTYLAGQGSYTQYF.

V and J are TRBV4-2 and TRBJ1-3, with TRBD1 identical over 7 bases. This CDR3 is built from 17 residues. J was trimmed by 0 bases and V by 4 bases; bases with no gene match: 9. CDR1 and CDR2 from the germline V gene are LGHNA and YNFKEQ. CDR3 loop: CASSPGDRSFSGNTIYF. CDR3 nucleotides: TGTGCCAGCAGCCCGGGGGACAGATCATTCTCTGGAAACACCATATATTTT.

The chain joins TRBV10-3 to TRBJ2-3; 12 bases are shared with TRBD2. This CDR3 is built from 15 residues. The germline V gene encodes CDR1 ENHRY and CDR2 SYGVKD. Trimming at V came to 8 bases and at J to 3 bases, leaving 6 bases not matched to a gene. The CDR3 DNA reads as TGTGCCATCTCAGCTAGCGGGAGGGTAACAGATACGCAGTATTTT. Its protein is CAISASGRVTDTQYF.

This sequence joins TRBV2 and TRBJ1-1; D perhaps matches TRBD1 (5 bases). Germline values: CDR1 SNHLY, CDR2 FYNNEI. Trimming cost V 9 bases and J 3 bases, with 14 bases left between them. There are 13 residues in the CDR3. CDR3 residues: CARTAGLDTEAFF. CDR3 DNA: TGTGCCAGAACTGCAGGGCTCGACACTGAAGCTTTCTTT.

The V and J genes are TRBV30 and TRBJ1-2; no clear D gene. The CDR3 consists of 13 residues. Per the germline V gene, CDR1 is GTSNPN and CDR2 is SVGIG (reference sequence). V lost 2 bases and J lost 8, with 15 bases in between. The CDR3 nucleotides read TGTGCCTGGAGTTATGGGTTGACAAAAGGCTACACCTTC. Residues: CAWSYGLTKGYTF.

V usage is TRBV28 and J usage is TRBJ2-7; 8 bases match TRBD1. From germline, CDR1 is MDHEN and CDR2 SYDVKM. The ends lost 7 bases at V and 0 bases at J; junction bases unmatched: 5. The CDR3 consists of 14 residues. The CDR3 region is CASTRTGGSYEQYF. The CDR3 nucleotides are TGTGCCAGCACCCGAACAGGGGGCTCCTACGAGCAGTACTTC.

V gene TRBV6-5 combines with J gene TRBJ1-2; 9 bases align to TRBD1. The CDR3 length is 14 residues. With V trimmed by 6 bases and J by 3 bases, 5 bases remained unmatched. Per the germline V gene, CDR1 is MNHEY and CDR2 is SVGAGI. The CDR3 spells CASSLQGADYGYTF. The CDR3 DNA reads TGTGCCAGCAGCCTACAGGGGGCCGACTATGGCTACACCTTC.

This chain uses TRBV4-1 with TRBJ2-1; 8 bases are a match to TRBD2. With V trimmed by 7 bases and J by 0 bases, 11 bases remained unmatched. This CDR3 spans 17 amino acids. The V gene's germline CDR1 is MGHRA and CDR2 YSYEKL. CDR3 DNA: TGCGCCAGCACGGTAGGTAGCGGGGCCCACTCCTACAATGAGCAGTTCTTC. It is translated as CASTVGSGAHSYNEQFF.

The rearrangement joins TRBV11-1 to TRBJ2-4, with 7 bases lining up with TRBD2. V was pared by 5 bases and J by 0 bases, with 1 base of the junction left unmatched. This CDR3 comprises 14 residues. CDR1 SGHAT and CDR2 FQDESV come from the germline V gene (reference sequence). For the CDR3, the DNA is TGTGCCAGCAGCCGCGGGGGAGCCAAAAACATTCAGTACTTC. It encodes CASSRGGAKNIQYF.

This chain links TRBV9 with TRBJ1-3; weak D call: TRBD1 (6 bases). Per germline, CDR1 SGDLS and CDR2 YYNGEE. The CDR3 has 16 amino acids. Trimming shortened V by 3 bases and J by 2 bases, and 15 bases separated the two germline ends. CDR3 amino acids: CASSATPGGPGNTIYF. The CDR3 DNA follows: TGTGCCAGCAGCGCGACGCCGGGGGGCCCTGGAAACACCATATATTTT.